This TCR beta chain was sequenced in a study of blood T cell repertoires in COVID-19 (TCRdb year 2020). Study-level background: Collaborator samples came from the United States, Italy and Spain and covered acute and convalescent phases of COVID-19. The material from the prospective study consisted of cDNA or gDNA derived from T cells, B-cell-depleted T cells, or PBMCs. The dataset comprised deeply sampled blood TCRbeta repertoires from subjects exposed to, actively infected with, or recovered from COVID-19. The repertoires were made available in a free public database intended to serve as a resource for research on the immune response to SARS-CoV-2. Samples were obtained from the ongoing ImmuneRACE study (first 160 participants) and from 1,254 subjects provided by 6 global collaborators. A de-identified subject ID, COVID-19 status, age in years and sex were almost always included in the sample metadata. Where available, HLA class I and class II types were obtained from metadata supplied by the sample provider rather than from assay-based typing.

Overall study results and their limits: Clinical and demographic metadata were provided uncurated, with the amount varying by source and participant.

Each collaborating institution followed its own protocols to collect whole blood in K2EDTA tubes. For TCRbeta analysis, collaborators shipped samples as frozen whole blood, isolated PBMCs, or DNA extracted from either of those sample types. This clone was observed a single time. Its target antigen remains unknown. The input lacks base qualities; no much larger clone sits a single base away. CDR1 and CDR2 are drawn from the germline V gene (reference sequence): LNHNV, YYDKDF. Relative to germline, V is 5 bases shorter and J is 6 bases shorter, with 20 bases between their ends. The CDR3 holds 17 amino acids from the cysteine to the phenylalanine. CDR3 DNA only is kept here, 51 bases in frame from base 1. TCRbeta CDR3 regions were amplified from genomic DNA by means of the immunoSEQ Assay, a bias-controlled multiplex PCR. Concerning the study's data processing: The number of nucleated cells in each sample was estimated from the amplification of reference gene primers within the assay. Sequence reads were collapsed and filtered to measure the absolute abundance of every unique TCRbeta CDR3 rearrangement. For each sample, productive Simpson clonality was calculated by taking the square root of Simpson's diversity index across productive rearrangements. TCRdb retrieved this table from immuneACCESS and kept in-frame rearrangements only. Not all clones are present; in checked studies, unresolved V genes account for under half, and no reason is known for the remainder. V, J and clone size derive from that table, while D and trimming were established from the DNA sequence. In this sample the table shows approximately 110,000 clones, roughly 80% of which occur a single time. The ten largest clones capture about 20% of the sample.

The rearrangement combines TRBV15 with TRBJ1-6; the best D guess is TRBD1, with 5 bases matching. The sequence came from a man between 70 and 80 years old with active or convalescent COVID-19. The sample consisted of peripheral blood. Here is the DNA: TGTGCCACCAGCTCCCCGGGGGGGAGGGAAGGTAATTCACCCCTCCACTTT. It translates to CATSSPGGREGNSPLHF.